The clone carrying this TCR beta chain was detected once. Its antigen is as yet unknown. The data derive from a study of cytomegalovirus exposure and HLA in healthy donors. Study context: From HLA-typed donors, an early data release held some 80 million unique TCRs.

The PCR had 60 Vbeta and 13 Jbeta primers. As handled by the study authors: An analysis performed later counted roughly 80 million unique TCR beta chains (around 9.9 million of them shared). Some clones are missing from TCRdb's copy, which holds only in-frame ones; the method was immunoSEQ multiplex PCR. V and J calls and clone size come straight from that table; D and trimming were deduced from the DNA. The sample carries 190,000 or so clones, over 80% recorded once. Whole-study results and caveats: Previously analyzed data showed that most TCR beta V segments were productive at a frequency of about 87% or about 30%.

J gave up 6 bases and V 4 bases, and 7 bases lay outside the gene matches. Germline CDR1 LGHNA, CDR2 YNFKEQ. CDR3 length equals 15 residues. The rearrangement uses TRBV4-2 and TRBJ2-3, with 10 bases identical to TRBD1. Material for sequencing was PBMCs. This receptor was identified in a man aged 50 to 59 in good health and CMV-seronegative. CDR3 in DNA: TGTGCCAGCAGCCCCCGGGACAGGGGTATTGATACGCAGTATTTT. It codes for CASSPRDRGIDTQYF.